The TCR beta chain under discussion was sequenced for a study of blood T cell repertoires in COVID-19. Only in-frame clones appear in the TCRdb table, and some are missing; sequencing was by immunoSEQ multiplex PCR. The sample yields some 76,000 clones, approximately 80% seen once. Trimming took off 8 bases at V and 6 bases at J, with 14 bases between the two ends. The V gene's germline CDR1 is SGHVS and CDR2 FQNEAQ. The CDR3 extends over 13 amino acids. Sample: peripheral blood. The sequence came from an older woman with acute or convalescent COVID-19. J is TRBJ1-3 and V is TRBV7-8; D is perhaps TRBD1 (5 bases). The CDR3 DNA reads as TGTGCCAGCTCCGGCGGGGCGGTAAACACCATATATTTT. It translates to CASSGGAVNTIYF.